Presented here are 3 T cell receptor beta chains from one specimen sequenced in a study of T cells in Graves' hyperthyroidism and ophthalmopathy. Amplification of TCR beta CDR3 regions used RNA as the template. The primer set for the first-round RT-PCR of the TCR CDR3 was HTBI. TCRdb re-called the multiplex PCR reads with MiXCR, one entry per CDR3 protein. The sample shows around 430,000 distinct CDR3 sequences, 15% of them seen only once. Sequencing used blood. The receptors stem from a woman in her 30s with Graves' hyperthyroidism.

This clonotype has ten or more counts. The V gene is TRBV28, the J gene TRBJ1-1, with a weak D call TRBD1 (6 bases). Germline V CDR1 and CDR2: MDHEN, SYDVKM. The length of the CDR3 is 16 residues. V dropped 4 bases and J dropped 5 bases, with 20 bases sitting between them. The CDR3 bases are TGTGCCAGCAGTTCTTTACAAGACGGGGGGCGAACTGAAGCTTTCTTT. It specifies CASSSLQDGGRTEAFF.

This clonotype was found many times. This rearrangement joins TRBV5-1 to TRBJ2-1; TRBD2 matches at 13 bases. V was pared by 4 bases and J by 8 bases, with 15 bases of the junction left unmatched. Germline values: CDR1 SGHRS, CDR2 YFSETQ. The CDR3 has 18 amino acids. CDR3 loop: CASSPRLAGGPSVYEQFF. The DNA of the CDR3 is TGCGCCAGCAGCCCTCGACTAGCGGGAGGCCCCTCCGTCTATGAGCAGTTCTTC. Full variable domain (remainder filled in from reference TRBV5-1 and TRBJ2-1): KAGVTQTPRYLIKTRGQQVTLSCSPISGHRSVSWYQQTPGQGLQFLFEYFSETQRNKGNFPGRFSGRQFSNSRSEMNVSTLELGDSALYLCASSPRLAGGPSVYEQFFGPGTRLTVL.

The genes are TRBV19 and TRBJ1-3; weak D call: TRBD1 (6 bases). Trimming cost V 4 bases and J 3 bases, with 13 bases left between them. Per germline, CDR1 LNHDA and CDR2 SQIVND (reference sequence). CDR3 length: 15 amino acids. The CDR3 is CASSTYRADGNTIYF. CDR3 in DNA: TGTGCCAGTAGTACCTACAGGGCTGATGGAAACACCATATATTTT.